This is a list of T cell receptor beta chains from one sample in a study of blood T cells in healthy people across ages. Each CDR3 protein is one row after TCRdb ran MiXCR on the 5' RACE reads. The sample consists of more than 1,400,000 distinct CDR3 sequences, around 39% of them appearing once. The sequencing sample was made of blood. All receptors come from a woman between 18 and 29 years old in good health. Both conserved end residues are part of each CDR3. D genes are given only for firm matches. Part of the rows lack a size; the others show once, few, many or a class for expanded clones.

D	length	J	V	size	CDR3	DNA
NA	15	TRBJ2-5	TRBV7-9	few	CASSLGGTLGETQYF	TGTGCCAGCAGCCTAGGAGGGACTCTTGGGGAGACCCAGTACTTC
NA	15	TRBJ2-3	TRBV7-2	many	CASSPLGRSTDTQYF	TGTGCCAGCAGTCCGTTGGGGCGTAGCACAGATACGCAGTATTTT
NA	16	TRBJ2-4	TRBV7-2	NA	CASSLGWGVGKNIQYF	TGTGCCAGCAGCTTAGGCTGGGGGGTTGGCAAAAACATTCAGTACTTC
TRBD1	14	TRBJ1-2	TRBV27	NA	CASSSRTGRYGYTF	TGTGCCAGCAGTTCCCGGACAGGCCGCTATGGCTACACCTTC
NA	16	TRBJ2-1	TRBV9	NA	CASSASPVPSKNEQFF	TGTGCCAGCAGCGCCTCTCCGGTCCCCTCGAAAAATGAGCAGTTCTTC
TRBD1	12	TRBJ1-1	TRBV29-1	many	CSGGQLNTEAFF	TGCAGCGGGGGACAGTTGAACACTGAAGCTTTCTTT
NA	15	TRBJ2-7	TRBV20-1	NA	CSESNNLDISYEQYF	TGCAGTGAATCGAATAATTTGGACATCTCCTACGAGCAGTACTTC
NA	17	TRBJ1-2	TRBV25-1	few	CASSEWGSTVINYGYTF	TGTGCCAGCAGTGAATGGGGGTCGACAGTCATTAACTATGGCTACACCTTC
TRBD1	13	TRBJ2-1	TRBV7-7	few	CASSETGGYEQFF	TGTGCTAGCAGCGAGACAGGGGGCTATGAGCAGTTCTTC
NA	19	TRBJ2-3	TRBV7-9	few	CASSKIIGGPFSPRDTQYF	TGTGCCAGCAGCAAAATTATCGGTGGTCCTTTTTCTCCTAGAGATACGCAGTATTTT
TRBD1	15	TRBJ2-3	TRBV20-1	once	CSATGTGTSTDTQYF	TGCAGTGCTACCGGGACAGGAACTAGCACAGATACGCAGTATTTT
NA	16	TRBJ1-1	TRBV27	NA	CASRGPGGQANTEAFF	TGTGCCAGCAGGGGTCCCGGGGGGCAGGCGAACACTGAAGCTTTCTTT
TRBD1	16	TRBJ1-2	TRBV4-1	few	CASSHPGQGVNYGYTF	TGCGCCAGCAGCCACCCAGGACAGGGCGTTAACTATGGCTACACCTTC
NA	17	TRBJ1-4	TRBV4-2	NA	CARSPHGQVGGGEKLFF	TGTGCCCGCAGCCCCCACGGTCAAGTTGGGGGCGGTGAAAAACTGTTTTTT
NA	13	TRBJ2-5	TRBV28	NA	CASSFWTEETQYF	TGTGCCAGCAGTTTTTGGACAGAAGAGACCCAGTACTTC
TRBD1	15	TRBJ2-7	TRBV7-2	few	CASSPGTGQVYEQYF	TGTGCCAGCAGCCCCGGAACCGGACAGGTTTACGAGCAGTACTTC
TRBD2	13	TRBJ2-3	TRBV28	NA	CASSSHSGGAGYF	TGTGCCAGCAGTTCCCACAGCGGGGGGGCCGGGTATTTT